Presented here are 25 T cell receptor beta chains from one specimen sequenced in a study of T cell changes during pregnancy in multiple sclerosis (dated by TCRdb to about 2019). Library preparation used the immunoSEQ multiplex PCR assay. Here the immuneACCESS table is served through TCRdb, limited to in-frame sequences with V and J called. Missing clones are a known gap in these copies; in checked studies unresolved V genes cover under half, and the rest lacks a known reason. A total of about 35,000 clones appear in this sample, about 92% of them only once. The ten largest clones take up about 0.42% of the sample. Sequences were derived from CD4+ T cells from peripheral blood mononuclear cells, sampled in the third trimester of pregnancy. These receptors were obtained from a female donor in good health, enrolled as a control in a pregnancy study.

This sequence joins TRBV30 and TRBJ2-3; possibly TRBD1 for D (6 bases). Germline values: CDR1 GTSNPN, CDR2 SVGIG (reference sequence). The CDR3 extends over 12 amino acids. The ends were cut back, 5 bases at V and 4 bases at J, with 10 bases in the middle. In nucleotides, the CDR3 is TGTGCCTGGGGCAAGGGGGCAGATACGCAGTATTTT. Amino acids: CAWGKGADTQYF.

This sequence joins TRBV5-4 and TRBJ2-5; tentative D call: TRBD1 (8 bases). The CDR3 runs 16 residues. Trimming cost V 1 base and J 7 bases, with 20 bases left between them. Germline values: CDR1 SGHNT, CDR2 YYREEE (reference sequence). As DNA, the CDR3 is TGTGCCAGCAGCTTGCCCTGGACAGGGAGGGAGGGGACCCAGTACTTC. Translated: CASSLPWTGREGTQYF. Looking up the rest from reference TRBV5-4 and TRBJ2-5 gives the full variable domain: ETGVTQSPTHLIKTRGQQVTLRCSSQSGHNTVSWYQQALGQGPQFIFQYYREEENGRGNFPPRFSGLQFPNYSSELNVNALELDDSALYLCASSLPWTGREGTQYFGPGTRLLVL.

The chain combines TRBV6-5 with TRBJ2-1, with D possibly matching TRBD2 (5 bases). The germline V gene has CDR1 MNHEY and CDR2 SVGAGI. This CDR3 contains 15 residues. V dropped 0 bases and J dropped 5 bases, with 11 bases sitting between them. In DNA form, the CDR3 reads TGTGCCAGCAGTTACTCTCGGGGAATGAACAATGAGCAGTTCTTC. Translation gives CASSYSRGMNNEQFF.

The V and J genes are TRBV5-1 and TRBJ2-1, with 7 bases matching TRBD2. V lost 4 bases and J lost 0; bases outside the gene matches: 4. The CDR3 spans 15 residues. Germline assignment: CDR1 SGHRS and CDR2 YFSETQ. The CDR3 spells CASSKRGASYNEQFF. The CDR3 DNA sequence: TGCGCCAGCAGCAAGCGGGGAGCCTCCTACAATGAGCAGTTCTTC.

The chain links TRBV4-1 to TRBJ1-1; the match to TRBD1 covers 7 bases. This CDR3 is built from 16 residues. Germline V gives CDR1 MGHRA, CDR2 YSYEKL. The J segment lost 6 bases and the V segment lost 2 bases, leaving 12 bases of the junction unmatched. CDR3 sequence (DNA): TGCGCCAGCAGCCAAATCAGGGGGATTTCCCCGTCTGAAGCTTTCTTT. Translation: CASSQIRGISPSEAFF.

The CDR3 sequence is CASSQGLAGATDTQYF. The CDR3 nucleotides are TGTGCCAGCAGCCAGGGACTAGCGGGGGCCACAGATACGCAGTATTTT. The chain couples TRBV7-9 to TRBJ2-3; TRBD2 matches at 14 bases. Germline CDR1 SEHNR, CDR2 FQNEAQ (reference sequence). Trimming cost V 5 bases and J 2 bases; bases outside gene matches: 3. The CDR3 is made up of 16 amino acids.

V is TRBV7-9 and J is TRBJ2-5; D not certain. The CDR3 loop spans 12 amino acids. CDR1 is SEHNR and CDR2 is FQNEAQ in the germline V gene (reference sequence). V was shortened by 5 bases and J by 4 bases, with 8 bases between the two germline ends. CDR3 sequence reads: CASSPRRETQYF. The DNA for the CDR3 is TGTGCCAGCAGCCCTAGGAGAGAGACCCAGTACTTC.

The chain employs TRBV2 and TRBJ1-1; possible D gene TRBD1, 5 bases. V lost 0 bases and J lost 4, with 12 bases in between. Germline assignment: CDR1 SNHLY and CDR2 FYNNEI. This CDR3 is built from 15 residues. The CDR3 sequence is CASSEARGLPTEAFF. The CDR3 DNA is TGTGCCAGCAGTGAAGCGCGGGGACTCCCCACTGAAGCTTTCTTT.

A single count supports this clone. This chain joins TRBV9 and TRBJ2-5; maybe TRBD2 (5 bases). CDR3 length: 14 amino acids. Trimming removed 0 bases from V and 2 bases from J, with 8 bases in between. Per the germline V gene, CDR1 is SGDLS and CDR2 is YYNGEE. In DNA form, the CDR3 reads TGTGCCAGCAGCGTAGGGACTTGGCAAGAGACCCAGTACTTC. Translating it yields CASSVGTWQETQYF.

This clone was counted once. This chain joins TRBV7-9 and TRBJ2-5; 10 bases are a match to TRBD1. The end of the DNA aligns better with TRBJ2-7, so the J call may be wrong. The germline V gene encodes CDR1 SEHNR and CDR2 FQNEAQ (reference sequence). This CDR3 has 16 residues. CDR3: CASSLVPGQGNNEQYF. The CDR3 DNA follows: TGTGCCAGCAGCTTAGTTCCGGGACAGGGGAACAACGAGCAGTACTTC.

The gene calls are TRBV6-6 and TRBJ1-6; D is uncertain. The germline gives CDR1 MNHNY, CDR2 SVGAGI (reference sequence). The V and J ends lost 0 bases and 2 bases respectively, with 5 bases between them. The CDR3 totals 15 residues. CDR3 DNA sequence: TGTGCCAGCAGTTACTCCGGGGCCTATAATTCACCCCTCCACTTT. This translates into CASSYSGAYNSPLHF.

The V call is TRBV7-2, the J call TRBJ1-5; D is possibly TRBD1 (6 bases). Germline V gene sequence: CDR1 SGHTA, CDR2 FQGNSA. CDR3 length: 14 residues. Trimming took off 5 bases at V and 4 bases at J, with 12 bases between the two ends. The CDR3 reads CASSHQQGNQPQHF. The CDR3 DNA follows: TGTGCCAGCAGCCACCAACAGGGTAATCAGCCCCAGCATTTT.

The rearrangement links TRBV7-2 to TRBJ2-2; D is undetermined. This CDR3 is 13 amino acids long. Trimming took off 5 bases at V and 4 bases at J, with 8 bases between the two ends. Germline CDR1 and CDR2: SGHTA and FQGNSA. The CDR3 DNA follows: TGTGCCAGCAGCCACCCCAGCACCGGGGAGCTGTTTTTT. Translating it yields CASSHPSTGELFF. Using reference TRBV7-2 and TRBJ2-2 for the parts outside the CDR3, the full variable domain is GAGVSQSPSNKVTEKGKDVELRCDPISGHTALYWYRQSLGQGLEFLIYFQGNSAPDKSGLPSDRFSAERTGGSVSTLTIQRTQQEDSAVYLCASSHPSTGELFFGEGSRLTVL.

V gene TRBV2 combines with J gene TRBJ2-3, with a possible D match to TRBD2 (7 bases). The CDR3 sequence is 14 residues long. V gave up 7 bases and J gave up 3 bases, with 14 bases separating them. CDR1 is SNHLY, CDR2 FYNNEI, per germline. For the CDR3, the DNA is TGTGCCAGCACATACAGGGAGGGGACAGATACGCAGTATTTT. Its protein is CASTYREGTDTQYF.

The J gene is TRBJ2-7, the V gene TRBV20-1; no firm D call. The CDR3 contains 11 residues. The germline V and J ends were trimmed by 1 base and 6 bases, with 7 bases remaining between them. Germline V gene data show CDR1 as DFQATT and CDR2 as SNEGSKA (reference sequence). CDR3 amino acids: CSARGPLEQYF. CDR3 DNA: TGCAGTGCTAGAGGGCCCCTCGAGCAGTACTTC.

The chain joins TRBV10-3 to TRBJ1-5, with D possibly being TRBD1 (6 bases). The CDR3 contains 13 residues. Germline V gives CDR1 ENHRY, CDR2 SYGVKD. V lost 2 bases to trimming and J lost 6 bases, with 8 bases between them. The CDR3 region has the DNA TGTGCCATCAGTGAGAACAGGGCTCAGCCCCAGCATTTT. It yields the protein CAISENRAQPQHF.

V gene TRBV6-1 combines with J gene TRBJ1-2; D gene uncertain. V was cut by 2 bases and J by 7 bases, with 11 bases left in between. The CDR3 is made up of 13 amino acids. The germline V gene has CDR1 MNHNS and CDR2 SASEGT. The CDR3 spells CASSELAVSGYTF. For the CDR3, the DNA is TGTGCCAGCAGTGAACTAGCCGTCTCTGGCTACACCTTC.

The chain uses TRBV7-9 and TRBJ2-3; TRBD2 matches at 8 bases. The length of the CDR3 is 14 residues. With 3 bases clipped from V and 1 base from J, the junction kept 0 bases outside the gene matches. The germline CDR1 and CDR2 sequences are SEHNR and FQNEAQ (reference sequence). The CDR3 region has the DNA TGTGCCAGCAGCTTCGGGAGGGGCACAGATACGCAGTATTTT. It is translated as CASSFGRGTDTQYF.

The chain links TRBV12-5 to TRBJ1-3; D might be TRBD1 (6 bases). V lost 6 bases to trimming and J lost 2 bases, with 14 bases between them. CDR3 size: 15 residues. Germline CDR1 is LGHNT and CDR2 is FRNRAP. CDR3: CASGLTGFTGNTIYF. Here the CDR3 DNA reads TGTGCTAGTGGGCTAACAGGGTTCACTGGAAACACCATATATTTT.

The V and J genes are TRBV5-4 and TRBJ2-7; 9 positions match TRBD1. In germline, CDR1 is SGHNT, CDR2 YYREEE (reference sequence). The ends lost 4 bases at V and 2 bases at J; junction bases unmatched: 10. CDR3 length: 16 amino acids. CDR3 nucleotide sequence: TGTGCCAGCAGCCCTAAAGGGGGACAGGGAACCTACGAGCAGTACTTC. Amino acid sequence: CASSPKGGQGTYEQYF. Variable domain in full (rest from reference TRBV5-4 and TRBJ2-7): ETGVTQSPTHLIKTRGQQVTLRCSSQSGHNTVSWYQQALGQGPQFIFQYYREEENGRGNFPPRFSGLQFPNYSSELNVNALELDDSALYLCASSPKGGQGTYEQYFGPGTRLTVT.

The gene calls are TRBV7-2 and TRBJ1-2; D is uncertain. CDR1 is SGHTA and CDR2 is FQGNSA in the germline V gene. The CDR3 loop spans 12 amino acids. V lost 3 bases to trimming and J lost 8 bases, with 10 bases between them. The CDR3 sequence: CASSLEARGYTF. CDR3 DNA sequence: TGTGCCAGCAGCTTGGAGGCAAGGGGCTACACCTTC.

This chain links TRBV15 with TRBJ1-6, with D uncertain. Germline V CDR1 and CDR2: LNHNV, YYDKDF (reference sequence). The CDR3 has 13 amino acids. V was clipped by 6 bases and J by 10 bases, with 13 bases between them. The CDR3 nucleotides read TGTGCCACCAGGACCGGAAGCGGATCACCCCTCCACTTT. This translates into CATRTGSGSPLHF. The entire variable domain, with the rest obtained from reference TRBV15 and TRBJ1-6, is as follows: DAMVIQNPRYQVTQFGKPVTLSCSQTLNHNVMYWYQQKSSQAPKLLFHYYDKDFNNEADTPDNFQSRRPNTSFCFLDIRSPGLGDTAMYLCATRTGSGSPLHFGNGTRLTVT.

CDR3 bases: TGTGCCAGCAGCTTGTCGGGACAGGGTTTTTATGGCTACACCTTC. Protein product: CASSLSGQGFYGYTF. V usage is TRBV7-2 and J usage is TRBJ1-2; 9 nucleotides align to TRBD1. Per germline, CDR1 SGHTA and CDR2 FQGNSA. The CDR3 length is 15 residues. J gave up 5 bases and V 3 bases, and 7 bases lay outside the gene matches.

This sequence joins TRBV7-2 and TRBJ2-7; 9 positions agree with TRBD1. Germline V gene data show CDR1 as SGHTA and CDR2 as FQGNSA. The CDR3 sequence is 14 residues long. Trimming took 6 bases from V and 5 from J; bases not matched to a gene: 8. CDR3 amino acids: CASSWDRVQDEQYF. The CDR3, as DNA: TGTGCCAGCAGTTGGGACAGGGTTCAGGACGAGCAGTACTTC.

This chain uses TRBV7-2 with TRBJ1-4; no clear D. The CDR3 covers 14 residues. In germline, CDR1 is SGHTA, CDR2 FQGNSA. Deletions cut 3 bases from V and 0 bases from J, with 5 bases between. In DNA, the CDR3 is TGTGCCAGCAGCTTTCCGGCAACTAATGAAAAACTGTTTTTT. Translation gives CASSFPATNEKLFF.